Below, 5 T cell receptor beta chains from the same sample are listed, as sequenced in a study of radiation and T cells in renal cell carcinoma. The time point denotes: baseline pretreatment blood. Treatment indicated: 15 Gy SBRT to primary tumor, nephrectomy 4 weeks later. Repertoires were generated with immunoSEQ multiplex PCR, while TCRdb's copy carries only in-frame clones and drops some. This table has 100,000 to 150,000 clones, roughly 80% appearing once. The source material was blood, sampled from a patient whose treatment included radiotherapy and nephrectomy. These receptors were collected from a woman aged 55-69 years with renal cell carcinoma.

The sample holds a few counts of this clone. The rearrangement joins TRBV28 to TRBJ2-2; D is undetermined. Germline V lookup: CDR1 MDHEN, CDR2 SYDVKM. Trimming stripped 5 bases from V and 6 bases from J, with 4 bases between. The CDR3 covers 11 residues. In DNA, the CDR3 is TGTGCCAGCAGTCTCGCCGGGGAGCTGTTTTTT. Protein: CASSLAGELFF.

The chain combines TRBV5-5 with TRBJ2-2; D is possibly TRBD1 or TRBD2 (5 bases each). The CDR3 length is 14 residues. Germline assignment: CDR1 SGHKS and CDR2 YYEKEE (reference sequence). V lost 1 base to trimming and J lost 3 bases, with 7 bases between them. The CDR3 coding sequence is TGTGCCAGCAGCTTGTCGGGGCACACCGGGGAGCTGTTTTTT. Residues: CASSLSGHTGELFF.

The rearrangement uses TRBV30 and TRBJ1-4; 9 bases agree with TRBD1. V shed 3 bases, J shed 5 bases, and the junction held 1 base outside the gene matches. The CDR3 is made up of 13 amino acids. The germline CDR1 and CDR2 sequences are GTSNPN and SVGIG (reference sequence). The CDR3 sequence: CAWRGQGNEKLFF. The CDR3 nucleotides read TGTGCCTGGAGGGGACAGGGAAATGAAAAACTGTTTTTT.

This chain connects TRBV7-2 to TRBJ1-4; tentatively, D is TRBD1 (6 bases). CDR1 and CDR2 (germline): SGHTA, FQGNSA. The CDR3 has 18 amino acids. V was pared by 1 base and J by 7 bases, with 22 bases between. The CDR3 region is CASSLEGSGGGPGEKLFF. The DNA of the CDR3 is TGTGCCAGCAGCTTAGAGGGGTCCGGGGGCGGTCCGGGTGAAAAACTGTTTTTT. The full variable domain, rest sourced from reference TRBV7-2 and TRBJ1-4, is GAGVSQSPSNKVTEKGKDVELRCDPISGHTALYWYRQSLGQGLEFLIYFQGNSAPDKSGLPSDRFSAERTGGSVSTLTIQRTQQEDSAVYLCASSLEGSGGGPGEKLFFGSGTQLSVL.

The CDR3 here is CASSSTYQPQHF. The CDR3 DNA sequence: TGTGCCAGCAGCTCCACATATCAGCCCCAGCATTTT. V usage is TRBV6-5 and J usage is TRBJ1-5, with no clear D. V was trimmed by 6 bases and J by 5 bases, leaving 8 bases between them. From germline, CDR1 is MNHEY and CDR2 SVGAGI. CDR3 length equals 12 residues.